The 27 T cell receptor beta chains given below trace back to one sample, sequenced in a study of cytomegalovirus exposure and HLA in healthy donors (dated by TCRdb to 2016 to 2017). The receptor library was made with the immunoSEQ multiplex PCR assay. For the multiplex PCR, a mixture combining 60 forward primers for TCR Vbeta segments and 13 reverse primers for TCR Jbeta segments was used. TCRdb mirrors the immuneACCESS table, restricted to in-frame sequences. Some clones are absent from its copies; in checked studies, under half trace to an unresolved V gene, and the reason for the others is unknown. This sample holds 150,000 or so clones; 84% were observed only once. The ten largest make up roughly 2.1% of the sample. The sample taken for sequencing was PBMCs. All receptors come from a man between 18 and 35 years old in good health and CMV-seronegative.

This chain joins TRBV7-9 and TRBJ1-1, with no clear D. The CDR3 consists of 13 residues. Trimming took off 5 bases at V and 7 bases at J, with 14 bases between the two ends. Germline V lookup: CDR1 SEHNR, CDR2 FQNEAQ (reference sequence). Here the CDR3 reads CASSPSAGDEAFF. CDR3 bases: TGTGCCAGCAGCCCATCAGCTGGAGATGAAGCTTTCTTT.

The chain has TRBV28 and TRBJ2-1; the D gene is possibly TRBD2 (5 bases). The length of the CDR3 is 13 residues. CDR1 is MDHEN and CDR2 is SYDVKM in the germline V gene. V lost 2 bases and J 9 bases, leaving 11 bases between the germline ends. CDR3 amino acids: CASSLILAGEQFF. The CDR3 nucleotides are TGTGCCAGCAGTTTAATCCTAGCTGGTGAGCAGTTCTTC.

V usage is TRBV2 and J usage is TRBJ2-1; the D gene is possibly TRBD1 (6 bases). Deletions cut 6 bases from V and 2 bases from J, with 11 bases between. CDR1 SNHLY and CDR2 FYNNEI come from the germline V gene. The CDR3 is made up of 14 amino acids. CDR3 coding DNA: TGTGCCAGCAGCCCCCGGACAGCCTACAATGAGCAGTTCTTC. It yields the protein CASSPRTAYNEQFF.

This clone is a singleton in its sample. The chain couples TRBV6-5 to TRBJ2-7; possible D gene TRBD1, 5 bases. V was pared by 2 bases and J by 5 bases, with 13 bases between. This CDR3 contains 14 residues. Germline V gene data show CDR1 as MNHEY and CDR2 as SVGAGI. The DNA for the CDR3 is TGTGCCAGCAGTTACGTCCAGGGTGAACACGAGCAGTACTTC. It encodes CASSYVQGEHEQYF.

In nucleotides, the CDR3 is TGTGCCAGCAGCGGTCGGACAGGGGTCCTGGATGGCTACACCTTC. Translating gives CASSGRTGVLDGYTF. V usage is TRBV7-9 and J usage is TRBJ1-2; TRBD1 matches 9 bases. The CDR3 has 15 residues. CDR1 and CDR2 (germline): SEHNR, FQNEAQ (reference sequence). Losses at the gene ends were 5 bases for V and 6 bases for J; bases not matched to a gene: 10.

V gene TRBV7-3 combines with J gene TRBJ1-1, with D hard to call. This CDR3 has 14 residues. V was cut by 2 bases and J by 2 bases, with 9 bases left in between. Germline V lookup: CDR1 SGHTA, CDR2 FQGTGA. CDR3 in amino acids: CASSLAGGNTEAFF. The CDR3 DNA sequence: TGTGCCAGCAGCTTAGCGGGAGGTAACACTGAAGCTTTCTTT.

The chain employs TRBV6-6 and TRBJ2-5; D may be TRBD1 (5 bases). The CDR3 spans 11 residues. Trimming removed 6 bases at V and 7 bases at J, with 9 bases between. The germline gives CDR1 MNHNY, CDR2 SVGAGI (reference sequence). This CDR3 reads CASSPQGTQYF. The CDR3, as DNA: TGTGCCAGCAGCCCGCAGGGGACCCAGTACTTC.

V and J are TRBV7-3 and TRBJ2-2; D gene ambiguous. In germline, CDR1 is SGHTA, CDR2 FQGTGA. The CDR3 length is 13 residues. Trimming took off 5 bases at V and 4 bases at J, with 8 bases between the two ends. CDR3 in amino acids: CASSPLATGELFF. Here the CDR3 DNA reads TGTGCCAGCAGCCCCCTGGCCACCGGGGAGCTGTTTTTT.

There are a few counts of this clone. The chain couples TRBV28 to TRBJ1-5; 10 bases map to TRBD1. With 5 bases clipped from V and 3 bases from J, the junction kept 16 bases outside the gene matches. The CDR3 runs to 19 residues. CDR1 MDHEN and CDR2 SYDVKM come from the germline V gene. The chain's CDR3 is CASSPPGTGASWNNQPQHF. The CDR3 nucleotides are TGTGCCAGCAGTCCCCCCGGGACAGGGGCTTCTTGGAACAATCAGCCCCAGCATTTT.

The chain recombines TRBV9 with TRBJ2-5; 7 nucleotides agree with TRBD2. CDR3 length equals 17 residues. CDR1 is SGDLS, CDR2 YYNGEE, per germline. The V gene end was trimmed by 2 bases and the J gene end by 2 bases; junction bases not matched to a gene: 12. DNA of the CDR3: TGTGCCAGCAGCGTGGGACGTCAGCGCGGGGGTCAAGAGACCCAGTACTTC. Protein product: CASSVGRQRGGQETQYF.

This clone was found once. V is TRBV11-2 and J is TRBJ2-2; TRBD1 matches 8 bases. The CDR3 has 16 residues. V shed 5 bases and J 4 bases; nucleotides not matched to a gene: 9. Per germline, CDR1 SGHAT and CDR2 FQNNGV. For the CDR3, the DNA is TGTGCCAGCAGCCCTACTCGACAGGGGCGCACCGGGGAGCTGTTTTTT. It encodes CASSPTRQGRTGELFF.

CDR3 coding DNA: TGTGCCAGCAGTCTAACCGGGACAGGGCACTATGGCTACACCTTC. Its protein is CASSLTGTGHYGYTF. The chain links TRBV27 to TRBJ1-2; TRBD1 matches at 9 bases. This CDR3 is 15 amino acids long. J lost 3 bases, V lost 5 bases, and 7 bases had no gene match. Germline V lookup: CDR1 MNHEY, CDR2 SMNVEV (reference sequence).

CDR3 protein: CASSLQVDRLNTEAFF. The CDR3 region has the DNA TGCGCCAGCAGCCTACAAGTGGACAGGCTGAACACTGAAGCTTTCTTT. The chain has TRBV4-1 and TRBJ1-1, with 7 bases identical to TRBD1. Looked up from germline, CDR1 is MGHRA and CDR2 is YSYEKL. The CDR3 is 16 residues long. The junction had 8 bases not matched to a gene; V was cut back by 4 bases and J by 0 bases.

The CDR3 coding sequence is TGTGCCAGCAGTTATTTCGGGACACTACCCACAGATACGCAGTATTTT. Translation: CASSYFGTLPTDTQYF. The rearrangement uses TRBV6-5 and TRBJ2-3, with a possible D match to TRBD1 (6 bases). Germline CDR1 is MNHEY and CDR2 is SVGAGI. This CDR3 has 16 residues. The germline V and J ends were trimmed by 3 bases and 2 bases, with 15 bases remaining between them.

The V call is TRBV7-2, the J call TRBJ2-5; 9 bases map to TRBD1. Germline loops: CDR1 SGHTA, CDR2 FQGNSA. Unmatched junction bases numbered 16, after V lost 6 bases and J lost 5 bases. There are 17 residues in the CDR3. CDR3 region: CASSPELRGQGDETQYF. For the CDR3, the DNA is TGTGCCAGCAGTCCCGAGCTTAGGGGACAGGGTGACGAGACCCAGTACTTC.

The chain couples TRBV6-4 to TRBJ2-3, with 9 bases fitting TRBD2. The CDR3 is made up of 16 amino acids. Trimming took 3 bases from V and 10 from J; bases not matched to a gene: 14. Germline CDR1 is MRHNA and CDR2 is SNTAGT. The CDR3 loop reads CASSEAGTSLWEAQYF. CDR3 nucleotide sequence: TGTGCCAGCAGTGAGGCCGGGACTAGCCTATGGGAGGCGCAGTATTTT.

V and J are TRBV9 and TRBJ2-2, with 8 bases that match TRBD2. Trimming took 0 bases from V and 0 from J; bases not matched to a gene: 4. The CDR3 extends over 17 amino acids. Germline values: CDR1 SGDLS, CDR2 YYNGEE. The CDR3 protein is CASSVGLSGTNTGELFF. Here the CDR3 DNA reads TGTGCCAGCAGCGTAGGTCTTAGCGGGACGAACACCGGGGAGCTGTTTTTT.

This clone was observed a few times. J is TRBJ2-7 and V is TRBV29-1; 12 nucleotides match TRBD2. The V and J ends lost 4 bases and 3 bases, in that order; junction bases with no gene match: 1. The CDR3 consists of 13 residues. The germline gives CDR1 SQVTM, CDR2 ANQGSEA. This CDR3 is CSVVLAGGYEQYF. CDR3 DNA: TGCAGCGTTGTACTAGCGGGAGGCTACGAGCAGTACTTC.

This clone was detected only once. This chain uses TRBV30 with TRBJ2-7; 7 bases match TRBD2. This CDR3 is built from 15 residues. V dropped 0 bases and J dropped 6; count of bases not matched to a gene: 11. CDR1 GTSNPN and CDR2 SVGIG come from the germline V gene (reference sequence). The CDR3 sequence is CAWSVQWGSGGEQYF. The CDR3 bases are TGTGCCTGGAGTGTACAGTGGGGGTCGGGAGGCGAGCAGTACTTC.

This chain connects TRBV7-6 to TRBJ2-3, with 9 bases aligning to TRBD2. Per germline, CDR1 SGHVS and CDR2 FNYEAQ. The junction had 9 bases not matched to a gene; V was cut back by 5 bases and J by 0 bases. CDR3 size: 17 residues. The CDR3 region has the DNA TGTGCCAGCAGCCCAACCCCTAGCGGGGATAGCACAGATACGCAGTATTTT. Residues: CASSPTPSGDSTDTQYF.

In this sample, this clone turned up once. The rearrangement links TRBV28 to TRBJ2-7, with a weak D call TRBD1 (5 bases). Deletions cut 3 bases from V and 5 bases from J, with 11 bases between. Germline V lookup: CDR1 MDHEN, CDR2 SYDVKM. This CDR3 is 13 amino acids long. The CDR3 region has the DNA TGTGCCAGCAGTTTGGGGCCCTGGAACGAGCAGTACTTC. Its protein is CASSLGPWNEQYF. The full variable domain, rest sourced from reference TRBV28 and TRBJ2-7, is DVKVTQSSRYLVKRTGEKVFLECVQDMDHENMFWYRQDPGLGLRLIYFSYDVKMKEKGDIPEGYSVSREKKERFSLILESASTNQTSMYLCASSLGPWNEQYFGPGTRLTVT.

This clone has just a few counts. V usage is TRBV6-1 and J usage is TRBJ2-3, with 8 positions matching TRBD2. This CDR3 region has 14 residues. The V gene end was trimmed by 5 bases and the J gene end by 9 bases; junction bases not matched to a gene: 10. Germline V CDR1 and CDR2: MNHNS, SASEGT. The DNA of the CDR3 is TGTGCCAGCAGTCCTGGGACTAGGAGGGAAACGCAGTATTTT. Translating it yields CASSPGTRRETQYF.

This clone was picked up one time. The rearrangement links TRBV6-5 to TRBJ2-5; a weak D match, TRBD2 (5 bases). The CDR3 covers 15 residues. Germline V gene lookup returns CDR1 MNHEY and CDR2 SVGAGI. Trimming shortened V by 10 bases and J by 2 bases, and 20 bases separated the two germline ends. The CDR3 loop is CATANDRRLQETQYF. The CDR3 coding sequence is TGTGCCACCGCAAACGACCGGAGGCTACAAGAGACCCAGTACTTC.

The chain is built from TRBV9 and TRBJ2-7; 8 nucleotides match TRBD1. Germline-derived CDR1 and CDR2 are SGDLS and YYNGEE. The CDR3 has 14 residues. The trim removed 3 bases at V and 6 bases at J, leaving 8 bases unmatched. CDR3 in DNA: TGTGCCAGCAGCGCCCGACAGGGGTTCTCCGAGCAGTACTTC. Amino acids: CASSARQGFSEQYF.

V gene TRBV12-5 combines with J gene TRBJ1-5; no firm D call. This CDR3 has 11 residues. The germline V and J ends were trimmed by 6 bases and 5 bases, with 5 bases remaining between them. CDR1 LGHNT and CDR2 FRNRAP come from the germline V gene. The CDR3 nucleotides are TGTGCTAGTGGCGGTGATCAGCCCCAGCATTTT. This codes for CASGGDQPQHF.

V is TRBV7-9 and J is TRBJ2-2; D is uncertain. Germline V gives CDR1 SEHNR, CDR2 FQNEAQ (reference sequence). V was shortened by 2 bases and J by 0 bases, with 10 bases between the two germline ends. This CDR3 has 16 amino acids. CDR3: CASSLNRDANTGELFF. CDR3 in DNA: TGTGCCAGCAGCTTAAACAGAGACGCGAACACCGGGGAGCTGTTTTTT.

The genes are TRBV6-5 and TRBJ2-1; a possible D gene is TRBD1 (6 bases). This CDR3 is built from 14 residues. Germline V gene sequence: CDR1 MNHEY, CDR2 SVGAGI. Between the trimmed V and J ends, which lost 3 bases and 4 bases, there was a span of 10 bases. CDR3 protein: CASSYSTGYNEQFF. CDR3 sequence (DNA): TGTGCCAGCAGTTATTCAACAGGGTACAATGAGCAGTTCTTC.